Sequencing of this T cell receptor (beta chain) was carried out in a study of blood T cell dynamics during melanoma immunotherapy. CDR1 is SGHDN, CDR2 FVKESK, per germline. The CDR3 is made up of 18 amino acids. The V end lost 0 bases, the J end lost 0 bases, and 18 bases lay between the germline ends. Assay used: immunoSEQ multiplex PCR; TCRdb lists only in-frame clones, some missing. The sample consists of more than 15,000 clones, 65% to 90% of them appearing once. Described time point: pre-treatment baseline. This sequence was found in a human donor with melanoma. The sequenced sample was blood, obtained from a patient treated with checkpoint blockade. V gene TRBV14 combines with J gene TRBJ2-7, with no clear D. The CDR3 sequence is CASSQDLGPGPSSYEQYF. CDR3 nucleotides: TGTGCCAGCAGCCAAGATCTTGGTCCAGGCCCGAGCTCCTACGAGCAGTACTTC.